The rows below give T cell receptor beta chains drawn from one sample of a study of CD8 T cells in ankylosing spondylitis. TCRdb redid the calling of the 5' RACE reads with MiXCR, one entry per CDR3 protein. Of 150,000 to 200,000 distinct CDR3 sequences in the sample, roughly 13% were seen once. Sequenced input: blood, either unsorted or a sorted T cell fraction (not recorded which). These receptors originate from a female donor with ankylosing spondylitis or in good health (not recorded which). CDR3s include the opening cysteine and the closing phenylalanine or tryptophan. D genes are given only for firm matches. Not every row has a clone size; where given, it reads once, few, many or a size class.

J	V	size	D	CDR3	DNA
TRBJ2-3	TRBV7-2	many	-	CASSSGSSTDTQYF	TGTGCCAGCAGCAGTGGTAGCAGCACAGATACGCAGTATTTT
TRBJ2-1	TRBV5-1	few	TRBD2	CASSSGLAVESNEQFF	TGCGCCAGCAGCTCGGGACTAGCGGTTGAATCAAATGAGCAGTTCTTC
TRBJ2-2	TRBV20-1	many	-	CSAGGVEGSGELFF	TGCAGTGCTGGGGGAGTGGAGGGGAGCGGGGAGCTGTTTTTT
TRBJ1-2	TRBV20-1	many	-	CSARRQDPYYGYTF	TGCAGTGCTAGAAGACAGGATCCCTACTATGGCTACACCTTC
TRBJ2-1	TRBV14	-	-	CASSHPLGLVNEQFF	TGTGCCAGCAGCCATCCGTTGGGGCTGGTCAATGAGCAGTTCTTC
TRBJ1-2	TRBV7-9	many	-	CASSFSFPGEEGYTF	TGTGCCAGCAGCTTTAGCTTCCCAGGGGAGGAAGGCTACACCTTC
TRBJ2-5	TRBV5-1	many	TRBD1	CASSTDTGEETQYF	TGTGCCAGCAGCACGGATACAGGGGAAGAGACCCAGTACTTC
TRBJ2-1	TRBV20-1	-	-	CSAIRLVGGGNEQFF	TGCAGTGCTATAAGACTAGTGGGGGGCGGGAATGAGCAGTTCTTC
TRBJ2-3	TRBV2	many	TRBD2	CASTALAGGVDTQYF	TGTGCCAGCACCGCACTAGCGGGAGGGGTAGATACGCAGTATTTT
TRBJ2-7	TRBV12-3/TRBV12-4	few	-	CASSLTDRSSYEQYF	TGTGCCAGCAGTTTGACGGACAGAAGCTCCTACGAGCAGTACTTC
TRBJ2-5	TRBV7-2	-	TRBD1	CASSYDRGYQETQYF	TGTGCCAGCAGCTACGACAGGGGGTACCAAGAGACCCAGTACTTC
TRBJ1-2	TRBV24-1	many	-	CATSDYTGYGYTF	TGTGCCACCAGTGATTACACGGGCTATGGCTACACCTTC
TRBJ1-1	TRBV15	many	-	CATSRAGDRTEAFF	TGTGCCACCAGCAGGGCGGGGGACCGAACTGAAGCTTTCTTT
TRBJ2-1	TRBV18	many	-	CASSPKRRDGIYNEQFF	TGTGCCAGCTCACCAAAGAGGCGAGACGGGATCTACAATGAGCAGTTCTTC
TRBJ2-3	TRBV12-5	many	-	CASVKRWADTQYF	TGTGCTAGTGTAAAGAGGTGGGCGGATACGCAGTATTTT
TRBJ2-1	TRBV7-2	-	TRBD2	CASVGLAGYNEQFF	TGTGCCAGCGTTGGTCTAGCGGGGTACAATGAGCAGTTCTTC
TRBJ2-7	TRBV11-2	many	TRBD2	CASSLEGGLADFYEQYF	TGTGCCAGCAGCTTAGAGGGGGGACTAGCGGATTTCTACGAGCAGTACTTC
TRBJ2-2	TRBV12-3/TRBV12-4	-	TRBD2	CASSLRGAGELFF	TGTGCCAGCAGTTTACGGGGGGCCGGGGAGCTGTTTTTT
TRBJ2-5	TRBV28	many	TRBD1	CASTPGTGGQETQYF	TGTGCCAGCACCCCCGGGACAGGGGGGCAAGAGACCCAGTACTTC
TRBJ1-1	TRBV20-1	many	-	CSASTQGGWDTEAFF	TGCAGTGCTAGCACCCAGGGAGGGTGGGACACTGAAGCTTTCTTT
TRBJ1-2	TRBV20-1	-	TRBD1	CSAPQTGVGYGYTF	TGCAGTGCTCCTCAGACAGGGGTGGGCTATGGCTACACCTTC
TRBJ2-3	TRBV27	few	-	CASSLSPVPEPTDTQYF	TGTGCCAGCAGTTTATCGCCGGTCCCAGAACCCACAGATACGCAGTATTTT